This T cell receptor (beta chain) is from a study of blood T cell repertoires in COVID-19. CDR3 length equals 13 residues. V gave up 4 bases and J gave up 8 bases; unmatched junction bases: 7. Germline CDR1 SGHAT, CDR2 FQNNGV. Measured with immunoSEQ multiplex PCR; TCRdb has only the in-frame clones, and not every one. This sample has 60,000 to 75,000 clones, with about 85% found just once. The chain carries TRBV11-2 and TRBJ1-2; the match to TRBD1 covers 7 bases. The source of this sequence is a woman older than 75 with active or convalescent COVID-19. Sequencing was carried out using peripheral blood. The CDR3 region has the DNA TGTGCCAGCAGCTACCCACAGGGGCTAGGCTACACCTTC. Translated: CASSYPQGLGYTF.